The rows below give T cell receptor beta chains drawn from one sample of a study of cytomegalovirus exposure and HLA in healthy donors. TCRdb's copy holds only in-frame clones and misses some; the assay was immunoSEQ multiplex PCR. The sample shows under 130,000 clones, approximately 90% of them seen only once. The sequenced material came from PBMCs. All receptors derive from a woman aged 18-29 years in good health and CMV-seropositive. Both conserved end residues are part of each CDR3. D genes are given only for firm matches. Clone size is given for some rows only: seen once, a few or many times, or a class if the clone is expanded.

>TRBV29-1|.|TRBJ1-2|TRBD1
TGCAGCGCTGTGCCCCAGACAGGGGCCTATGGCTACACCTTC
CSAVPQTGAYGYTF
>TRBV15|.|TRBJ2-5|.
TGTGCCACCAGCAGGGGGAATCAGGGTCTCCAAGAGACCCAGTACTTC
CATSRGNQGLQETQYF
>TRBV12-5|once|TRBJ1-1|.
TGTGCTAGTGGGTCACGATCAATTTTAAGCCCGGCGGACACTGAAGCTTTCTTT
CASGSRSILSPADTEAFF
>TRBV7-7|few|TRBJ2-5|.
TGTGCCAGCAGCTTAAACGCGGATCCCCAAGAGACCCAGTACTTC
CASSLNADPQETQYF
>TRBV14|.|TRBJ1-2|.
TGTGCCAGCAGCCAAGCGGAGGGGAGCTACACCTTC
CASSQAEGSYTF
>TRBV5-1|.|TRBJ2-7|.
TGCGCCAGCAGCCCGGGACTGGCAAACTACGAGCAGTACTTC
CASSPGLANYEQYF
>TRBV5-1|.|TRBJ2-5|TRBD2
TGCGCCAGCAGCTATAGCGGGAGGAATCAAGAGACCCAGTACTTC
CASSYSGRNQETQYF
>TRBV9|.|TRBJ2-2|.
TGTGCCAGCAGCGTAGGTAAGGGGATGAACACCGGGGAGCTGTTTTTT
CASSVGKGMNTGELFF
>TRBV2|.|TRBJ2-7|.
TGTGCCAGCAGTGAACTGCCCGGGACACGCAGTTCCTACGAGCAGTACTTC
CASSELPGTRSSYEQYF
>TRBV5-4|.|TRBJ2-3|TRBD2
TGTGCCAGCAGCTACCCTACAGCGGGGGCCACAGATACGCAGTATTTT
CASSYPTAGATDTQYF
>TRBV7-9|.|TRBJ1-3|.
TGTGCCAGCAGCTTACCTTTCTCTGGAAACACCATATATTTT
CASSLPFSGNTIYF
>TRBV5-1|.|TRBJ1-1|.
TGCGCCAGCAGCTTGTCCGGCCCCAGGGGCACTGAAGCTTTCTTT
CASSLSGPRGTEAFF
>TRBV9|few|TRBJ1-6|.
TGTGCCAGCAGCGTAGTGGGAGAGGATTCACCCCTCCACTTT
CASSVVGEDSPLHF